A selection of T cell receptor beta chains follows, all from one sample in a study of blood T cell repertoires in COVID-19. Some clones are missing from TCRdb's copy, which holds only in-frame ones; the method was immunoSEQ multiplex PCR. The sample contains tens of thousands of clones, around 90% of which appear only once. The sample comprised peripheral blood. These receptors were collected from a man between 18 and 35 years old with COVID-19, enrolled during active disease. CDR3s include the opening cysteine and the closing phenylalanine or tryptophan. The D gene is left open where the match is weak. Size is omitted from some rows. Given values are once, few, many or a class for expanded clones.

d_call,v_call,j_call,cdr3_length,clone_size,cdr3_nt,cdr3_aa
NA,TRBV6-4,TRBJ1-3,19,NA,TGTGCCAGCAGAAGTGTCGTAGGGGCGACCTATCTTCTGGAAAACACCATATATTTT,CASRSVVGATYLLENTIYF
TRBD1,TRBV28,TRBJ2-7,15,NA,TGTGCCAGCGCATCGGGGCAGGGGGCTTGGTACGAGCAGTACTTC,CASASGQGAWYEQYF
TRBD1,TRBV24-1,TRBJ2-3,14,NA,TGTGCCACCAGTGCTGGGACAGCTGTGGATACGCAGTATTTT,CATSAGTAVDTQYF
NA,TRBV5-1,TRBJ1-2,13,NA,TGCGCCAGCAGCTTATGGGGAGTTGATGGCTACACCTTC,CASSLWGVDGYTF
NA,TRBV24-1,TRBJ2-5,15,NA,TGTGCCACCAGTGACCCACGGACAGGAGGGGAGACCCAGTACTTC,CATSDPRTGGETQYF
NA,TRBV6-6,TRBJ2-2,15,NA,TGTGCCAGCAGTTACTTAGCGGTGAACACCGGGGAGCTGTTTTTT,CASSYLAVNTGELFF
NA,TRBV4-2,TRBJ1-2,12,NA,TGTGCCAGCAGCACCCTAGGCTATGGCTACACCTTC,CASSTLGYGYTF
TRBD1,TRBV7-2,TRBJ2-7,14,NA,TGTGCCAGCAGCTTCCGGACAGGTTCCTACGAGCAGTACTTC,CASSFRTGSYEQYF
NA,TRBV28,TRBJ1-3,14,few,TGTGCCAGCAGTTTCGGGAGATGGAGGAACACCATATATTTT,CASSFGRWRNTIYF
TRBD1,TRBV10-3,TRBJ2-7,14,NA,TGTGCCATCAACCGACAGGGGGTAGTCCACGAGCAGTACTTC,CAINRQGVVHEQYF
TRBD1,TRBV3-1/TRBV3-2,TRBJ1-2,14,NA,TGTGCCAGCACCAAAGGGGACAGGTTAATCGGCTACACCTTC,CASTKGDRLIGYTF
TRBD2,TRBV27,TRBJ2-5,16,NA,TGTGCCAGCAGCCTTCCCGGAGCGGGAGTAGGAGAGACCCAGTACTTC,CASSLPGAGVGETQYF
NA,TRBV2,TRBJ2-7,14,once,TGTGCCAGCATCCGTAGCAGGGGAGTTGAGAAGCAGTACTTC,CASIRSRGVEKQYF
NA,TRBV19,TRBJ2-5,13,NA,TGTGCCAGTAGTAAGGCGGGCCAGGAGACCCAGTACTTC,CASSKAGQETQYF
TRBD2,TRBV29-1,TRBJ2-3,17,NA,TGCAGCGTCGTACTAGCGGGAGGGCCCTCGGGCACAGATACGCAGTATTTT,CSVVLAGGPSGTDTQYF
NA,TRBV24-1,TRBJ1-1,13,NA,TGTGCCCCCGACGGAGAACGACCCGTCGAAGCTTTCTTT,CAPDGERPVEAFF
TRBD1,TRBV27,TRBJ2-2,16,NA,TGTGCCAGCAGTTTACACGGGACAGGTGGCACCGGGGAGCTGTTTTTT,CASSLHGTGGTGELFF
TRBD2,TRBV27,TRBJ2-6,18,NA,TGTGCCAGCAGTTTGTCGCTAGCGGGATTCTCTGGGGCCAACGTCCTGACTTTC,CASSLSLAGFSGANVLTF
TRBD1,TRBV24-1,TRBJ2-1,17,NA,TGTGCCACCAGTGATCGGACAGGTACGAGCTCCTACAATGAGCAGTTCTTC,CATSDRTGTSSYNEQFF
TRBD2,TRBV5-1,TRBJ2-7,16,NA,TGCGCCAGCAGCCTTGGCCTAGCGGGAGTGTTCCACGAGCAGTACTTC,CASSLGLAGVFHEQYF
NA,TRBV4-1,TRBJ2-7,14,NA,TGCGCCAGCAGCCAAGATGAGGTCGCCTACGAGCAGTACTTC,CASSQDEVAYEQYF
TRBD2,TRBV7-8,TRBJ2-7,13,NA,TGTGCCAGCTCTCGGGAGGTCTACTACGAGCAGTACTTC,CASSREVYYEQYF
NA,TRBV24-1,TRBJ2-1,14,NA,TGTGCCACCAGCGGCGACAGGCCGACGGTTGAGCAGTTCTTC,CATSGDRPTVEQFF
TRBD1,TRBV6-5,TRBJ1-5,14,NA,TGTGCCAGCAGTCAGGGGGACTGGCTTGAGCCCCAGCATTTT,CASSQGDWLEPQHF
NA,TRBV4-3,TRBJ2-2,13,NA,TGCGCCAGCAGCCAACAGGGGATCGGGGAGCTGTTTTTT,CASSQQGIGELFF
NA,TRBV7-9,TRBJ1-3,14,NA,TGTGCCAGCAGCGGGCAGGTCCCTGGAAACACCATATATTTT,CASSGQVPGNTIYF
TRBD2,TRBV3-1/TRBV3-2,TRBJ2-7,16,NA,TGTGCCAGCAGCCAAGAGGGGCGGGAGTATGTGGGGGAGCAGTACTTC,CASSQEGREYVGEQYF
TRBD1,TRBV27,TRBJ1-5,15,NA,TGTGCCAGCAGTTTAGCCCGGGACAGGGGTCAGCCCCAGCATTTT,CASSLARDRGQPQHF
TRBD1,TRBV25-1,TRBJ1-3,15,NA,TGTGCCAGCACGGGGGACAGGGGCTCTGGAAACACCATATATTTT,CASTGDRGSGNTIYF
TRBD2,TRBV5-8,TRBJ2-4,14,few,TGTGCCAGCAGCTGGGGGGGAGCCAAAAACATTCAGTACTTC,CASSWGGAKNIQYF
NA,TRBV20-1,TRBJ2-1,13,NA,TGCAGTGCTAGTGCGCATAGCGTCGCTGAGCAGTTCTTC,CSASAHSVAEQFF
NA,TRBV6-5,TRBJ2-7,14,NA,TGTGCCAGCAGTTACTCACAGGGTGCGCACGAGCAGTACTTC,CASSYSQGAHEQYF
TRBD1,TRBV6-5,TRBJ2-3,14,NA,TGTGCCAGCAGCATTGGGACAGCTGGAGATACGCAGTATTTT,CASSIGTAGDTQYF
NA,TRBV2,TRBJ1-5,15,NA,TGTGCCAGCAGTGAAGGCCGGCAGGGTGATCAGCCCCAGCATTTT,CASSEGRQGDQPQHF
TRBD2,TRBV19,TRBJ2-1,16,NA,TGTGCCAGTAGTTTCCTAGCGGGAGGGCCGGGAGATGAGCAGTTCTTC,CASSFLAGGPGDEQFF
NA,TRBV21-1,TRBJ1-2,16,NA,TGTGCCAGCAGCATCCGATCCGACAGGGCTGCCTATGGCTACACCTTC,CASSIRSDRAAYGYTF
TRBD1,TRBV7-2,TRBJ2-1,18,NA,TGTGCCAGCAGCTTAGCAGGGGGCGGTGGCTTAGGGTCCAATGAGCAGTTCTTC,CASSLAGGGGLGSNEQFF
NA,TRBV30,TRBJ2-7,13,NA,TGTGCCTGGCACCACCAGGGTTCCTACGAGCAGTACTTC,CAWHHQGSYEQYF
TRBD1,TRBV10-3,TRBJ2-2,19,NA,TGTGCCATCAGTGAGTCGGAAGGACAGGGTCGGCTGGGCACCGGGGAGCTGTTTTTT,CAISESEGQGRLGTGELFF
NA,TRBV9,TRBJ1-3,14,once,TGTGCCAGCAGTCCACGGGGGTCTGGAAACACCATATATTTT,CASSPRGSGNTIYF
TRBD2,TRBV2,TRBJ2-1,18,NA,TGTGCCAGCAGTCCGGGACTAGCGGGCGTGAGCTCCTACAATGAGCAGTTCTTC,CASSPGLAGVSSYNEQFF
NA,TRBV11-2,TRBJ2-1,14,NA,TGTGCCAGCAGCTCCATGGCAGGGCGGAATGAGCAGTTCTTC,CASSSMAGRNEQFF
TRBD2,TRBV5-1,TRBJ2-2,16,NA,TGCGCCAGCAGCTTGGGACTAGCGGGAGTTTCCGGGGAGCTGTTTTTT,CASSLGLAGVSGELFF
NA,TRBV28,TRBJ1-2,12,NA,TGTGCCAGCAGTTCGACAGGCAATGGCTACACCTTC,CASSSTGNGYTF
TRBD1,TRBV28,TRBJ2-7,14,NA,TGTGCCAGCAGTCAGACGGACAGGGCCTACGAGCAGTACTTC,CASSQTDRAYEQYF